The TCR beta chain under discussion was sequenced for a study of T cell changes during pregnancy in multiple sclerosis. Generated by immunoSEQ multiplex PCR, the TCRdb table keeps only in-frame clones and is missing some. The table lists tens of thousands of clones, 85% to 95% of them singletons. Trimming pared 5 bases from V and 7 bases from J, leaving 18 bases between. CDR3 length: 14 residues. Germline lookup yields CDR1 SGHTA and CDR2 FQGNSA. The TCR comes from a female donor with multiple sclerosis, enrolled in a pregnancy study. The genes are TRBV7-2 and TRBJ2-7; D might be TRBD2 (7 bases). This specimen was peripheral blood, taken after pregnancy. The CDR3 DNA is TGTGCCAGCAGCCCGGTCGGGGGGCTAGGAGAGCAGTACTTC. It yields the protein CASSPVGGLGEQYF. Using reference TRBV7-2 and TRBJ2-7 for the parts outside the CDR3, the full variable domain is GAGVSQSPSNKVTEKGKDVELRCDPISGHTALYWYRQSLGQGLEFLIYFQGNSAPDKSGLPSDRFSAERTGGSVSTLTIQRTQQEDSAVYLCASSPVGGLGEQYFGPGTRLTVT.